One sample yielded the 27 T cell receptor beta chains listed below, sequenced in a study of T cells in Graves' hyperthyroidism and ophthalmopathy. Authors of the study amplified TCR beta CDR3 regions from RNA transcripts. With the HTBI primer set, the TCR CDR3 went through a first round of RT-PCR. One entry per CDR3 protein, called by TCRdb with MiXCR from the multiplex PCR reads. The sample shows 40,000 to 60,000 distinct CDR3 sequences, about 53% of them seen only once. Sequenced sample: peripheral blood or thyroid tissue (not recorded which). These receptors came from a man aged 18 to 35 with Graves' hyperthyroidism.

The chain has TRBV10-2 and TRBJ1-6; D ambiguous. Germline-derived CDR1 and CDR2 are WSHSY and SAAADI. The CDR3 sequence is 13 residues long. V lost 5 bases to trimming and J lost 5 bases, with 7 bases between them. The CDR3 region is CASSRPDNSPLHF. The CDR3 DNA reads TGCGCCAGCAGTCGGCCCGATAATTCACCCCTCCACTTT.

The V and J genes are TRBV7-8 and TRBJ1-1; no clear D. V lost 5 bases and J lost 4, with 11 bases in between. CDR1 is SGHVS and CDR2 is FQNEAQ in the germline V gene. CDR3 length: 13 amino acids. CDR3 DNA sequence: TGTGCCAGCAGCCCCTCCTGGGGCACTGAAGCTTTCTTT. It translates to CASSPSWGTEAFF.

This clonotype was seen ten or more times. A much larger clone sits a single nucleotide away, making a read error possible. The gene calls are TRBV7-9 and TRBJ2-7; the D is unclear. In germline, CDR1 is SEHNR, CDR2 FQNEAQ (reference sequence). The CDR3 loop spans 12 amino acids. CDR3 DNA: TGTGCCAGCAGCTTAAGCACCTACGATCAGTACTTC. Its protein product is CASSLSTYDQYF.

This clonotype appeared many times. This chain links TRBV9 with TRBJ2-3; TRBD2 agrees at 8 bases. Germline trimming cut 3 bases from V and 1 base from J; bases unmatched to any gene: 13. This CDR3 region has 18 residues. Germline V gives CDR1 SGDLS, CDR2 YYNGEE. The chain's CDR3 is CASSEYAGLALGTDTQYF. CDR3 bases: TGTGCCAGCAGCGAATACGCCGGACTAGCCCTTGGCACAGATACGCAGTATTTT.

The rearrangement joins TRBV9 to TRBJ1-1, with TRBD1 as a possible D gene (5 bases). Deletions cut 0 bases from V and 5 bases from J, with 8 bases between. The CDR3 spans 13 residues. Germline V gene data show CDR1 as SGDLS and CDR2 as YYNGEE. For the CDR3, the DNA is TGTGCCAGCAGCGTAGGGCGGGGGACTGAAGCTTTCTTT. Protein: CASSVGRGTEAFF.

The genes are TRBV9 and TRBJ2-3; TRBD1 is a possible D gene (7 bases). Trimming left V 0 bases short and J 0 bases short, with 11 bases between. The CDR3 loop spans 16 amino acids. Germline V gene data show CDR1 as SGDLS and CDR2 as YYNGEE. DNA of the CDR3: TGTGCCAGCAGCGTAGGACAGGGAGGAAGCACAGATACGCAGTATTTT. Amino acids: CASSVGQGGSTDTQYF.

The chain combines TRBV7-2 with TRBJ2-5; 12 positions match TRBD1. This CDR3 contains 17 residues. Unmatched junction bases numbered 9, after V lost 7 bases and J lost 0 bases. CDR1 is SGHTA, CDR2 FQGNSA, per germline. DNA of the CDR3: TGTGCCAGCAAACCGGGACAGGGGGCGGGCCACCAAGAGACCCAGTACTTC. Its translation: CASKPGQGAGHQETQYF.

This clonotype was recorded many times. The gene calls are TRBV19 and TRBJ2-3; D tentatively reads TRBD1 or TRBD2 (5 bases each). There are 13 residues in the CDR3. The germline V gene encodes CDR1 LNHDA and CDR2 SQIVND (reference sequence). V was shortened by 9 bases and J by 6 bases, with 16 bases between the two germline ends. This CDR3 reads CASRGRGRDTQYF. The CDR3 DNA is TGTGCCAGCCGGGGACGCGGACGGGATACGCAGTATTTT.

The sample holds many counts of this clonotype. The chain couples TRBV20-1 to TRBJ1-5; 7 nucleotides line up with TRBD1. The CDR3 contains 16 residues. With V trimmed by 5 bases and J by 0 bases, 10 bases remained unmatched. Per germline, CDR1 DFQATT and CDR2 SNEGSKA (reference sequence). The CDR3 bases are TGCAGTGCTCCATCTGGGACAGACTATAGCAATCAGCCCCAGCATTTT. Its translation is CSAPSGTDYSNQPQHF.

The chain uses TRBV29-1 and TRBJ2-2; a weak D match, TRBD1 (6 bases). The CDR3 spans 13 residues. V was pared by 7 bases and J by 1 base, with 10 bases between. The V gene's germline CDR1 is SQVTM and CDR2 ANQGSEA. The CDR3 spells CSGSTGNTGELFF. The DNA of the CDR3 is TGCAGCGGATCGACAGGGAACACCGGGGAGCTGTTTTTT.

This clonotype was recorded many times. CDR3 amino acids: CASSQVGLGEKLFF. DNA for the CDR3: TGTGCCAGCAGCCAAGTCGGCCTTGGGGAAAAACTGTTTTTT. The chain recombines TRBV3-1 with TRBJ1-4; D gene ambiguous. V lost 1 base and J lost 8, with 11 bases in between. The CDR3 length is 14 residues. Germline CDR1 LGHDT, CDR2 YNNKEL (reference sequence).

This chain links TRBV7-9 with TRBJ2-7; D ambiguous. Per the germline V gene, CDR1 is SEHNR and CDR2 is FQNEAQ (reference sequence). This CDR3 contains 13 residues. Trimming stripped 9 bases from V and 7 bases from J, with 19 bases between. The CDR3 region has the DNA TGTGCCAGTGGCCCCGGAGAGCTGGGGGAGCAGTACTTC. This translates into CASGPGELGEQYF.

This clonotype has only one observation. V and J are TRBV7-6 and TRBJ1-1; D gene unclear. Germline-derived CDR1 and CDR2 are SGHVS and FNYEAQ. V was clipped by 4 bases and J by 7 bases, with 13 bases between them. There are 13 residues in the CDR3. CDR3 DNA: TGTGCCAGCAGCTCCACAACCGGACTTGAAGCTTTCTTT. Translating it yields CASSSTTGLEAFF. The entire variable domain, with the rest obtained from reference TRBV7-6 and TRBJ1-1, is as follows: GAGVSQSPRYKVTKRGQDVALRCDPISGHVSLYWYRQALGQGPEFLTYFNYEAQQDKSGLPNDRFSAERPEGSISTLTIQRTEQRDSAMYRCASSSTTGLEAFFGQGTRLTVV.

This clonotype occurred many times. The J gene is TRBJ2-3, the V gene TRBV5-1, with 11 positions matching TRBD1. The CDR3 length is 16 residues. With 3 bases clipped from V and 3 bases from J, the junction kept 6 bases outside the gene matches. Germline CDR1 is SGHRS and CDR2 is YFSETQ. CDR3 DNA sequence: TGCGCCAGCAGCTCCGGGACAGGGGGAGGGACAGATACGCAGTATTTT. Translating it yields CASSSGTGGGTDTQYF.

The rearrangement links TRBV7-6 to TRBJ1-4; D not resolved. CDR1 and CDR2 from the germline V gene are SGHVS and FNYEAQ. The CDR3 covers 13 residues. Trimming shortened V by 4 bases and J by 5 bases, and 8 bases separated the two germline ends. This chain's CDR3 is CASSSGLNEKLFF. For the CDR3, the DNA is TGTGCCAGCAGCTCTGGCCTCAATGAAAAACTGTTTTTT.

The chain recombines TRBV11-2 with TRBJ2-5; D gene uncertain. From germline, CDR1 is SGHAT and CDR2 FQNNGV. CDR3 length: 13 amino acids. V lost 5 bases, J lost 2 bases, and 9 bases lay in between. The CDR3 DNA is TGTGCCAGCAGCCCTAGGTCTCAAGAGACCCAGTACTTC. Protein: CASSPRSQETQYF.

A word on this clonotype: This sequence may be a read error, since a much larger clone differs from it by one base. The chain couples TRBV9 to TRBJ2-3; the match to TRBD2 covers 7 bases. The CDR3 contains 12 residues. Germline lookup yields CDR1 SGDLS and CDR2 YYNGEE. The DNA for the CDR3 is TGTGCCAGCACCTCCCGGGGGGATACGCGGTATTTT. This codes for CASTSRGDTRYF. The full variable domain, completed using reference TRBV9 and TRBJ2-3, is DSGVTQTPKHLITATGQRVTLRCSPRSGDLSVYWYQQSLDQGLQFLIQYYNGEERAKGNILERFSAQQFPDLHSELNLSSLELGDSALYFCASTSRGDTRYFGPGTRLTVL.

The gene calls are TRBV2 and TRBJ2-5; TRBD2 agrees at 12 bases. Germline values: CDR1 SNHLY, CDR2 FYNNEI. Germline trimming cut 6 bases from V and 4 bases from J; bases unmatched to any gene: 12. The CDR3 runs to 17 residues. CDR3 protein: CASRHIGLAGLGETQYF. CDR3 in DNA: TGTGCCAGCAGGCATATCGGACTAGCGGGACTTGGAGAGACCCAGTACTTC.

Here the CDR3 DNA reads TGTGCCAGCAGGACAGGGACCCAGAACACTGAAGCTTTCTTT. Translated: CASRTGTQNTEAFF. The chain is built from TRBV2 and TRBJ1-1; 7 bases are shared with TRBD1. CDR1 is SNHLY and CDR2 is FYNNEI in the germline V gene. V lost 6 bases, J lost 1 base, and 5 bases stayed unmatched. The CDR3 contains 14 residues.

The V call is TRBV10-3, the J call TRBJ1-2; D gene ambiguous. The CDR3 is 13 amino acids. Germline CDR1 and CDR2: ENHRY and SYGVKD. V gave up 6 bases and J gave up 1 base, with 9 bases separating them. The CDR3 bases are TGTGCCATCAGGACCGAGTTTAACTATGGCTACACCTTC. This codes for CAIRTEFNYGYTF.

This clonotype was counted a few times. The chain joins TRBV29-1 to TRBJ2-7, with 7 bases identical to TRBD1. CDR3 length equals 12 residues. Germline CDR1 is SQVTM and CDR2 is ANQGSEA. After removal of 7 bases from V and 3 bases from J, the junction contained 6 bases not matched to a gene. Here the CDR3 reads CSAVGGFYEQYF. In nucleotides, the CDR3 is TGCAGCGCCGTAGGGGGCTTCTACGAGCAGTACTTC.

On this clonotype itself: Sequence at one end of the junction differs from germline and may be a read error. V and J are TRBV5-1 and TRBJ2-5; tentatively, D is TRBD1 or TRBD2 (6 bases each). This CDR3 has 15 residues. Germline assignment: CDR1 SGHRS and CDR2 YFSETQ. The CDR3 spells CASSFIGGLQETQYF. CDR3 coding DNA: TGTGCCAGCAGCTTCATAGGGGGACTCCAAGAGACCCAGTACTTC.

This chain links TRBV5-1 with TRBJ1-2, with a tentative D call TRBD1 (5 bases). V dropped 4 bases and J dropped 3 bases, with 10 bases sitting between them. CDR3 length equals 13 residues. Germline V gene sequence: CDR1 SGHRS, CDR2 YFSETQ. The CDR3 sequence: CASSPQGDYGYTF. DNA of the CDR3: TGCGCCAGCAGCCCTCAGGGTGACTATGGCTACACCTTC.

This clonotype has a handful of counts. V gene TRBV18 combines with J gene TRBJ2-7; unclear D gene. In germline, CDR1 is KGHSH, CDR2 LQKENI. The V gene lost 5 bases and the J gene lost 2 bases, with 16 bases spanning the gap. The CDR3 loop spans 15 amino acids. Written as DNA, the CDR3 is TGTGCCAGCTCAAAGGGTAGGGCCGCTCCCTACGAGCAGTACTTC. Translation gives CASSKGRAAPYEQYF.

Concerning this clonotype itself: This could be a read error, since a much larger clone is one nucleotide away. V and J are TRBV27 and TRBJ2-7, with 8 bases lining up with TRBD1. Per the germline V gene, CDR1 is MNHEY and CDR2 is SMNVEV (reference sequence). This CDR3 has 14 residues. The CDR3 region has the DNA TGTGCCAGCAGTTCACAGGGGGAGCCCTACGAGCAGTGCTTC. Protein sequence: CASSSQGEPYEQCF.

The chain carries TRBV2 and TRBJ1-3; D may be TRBD1 (6 bases). The ends were cut back, 2 bases at V and 0 bases at J, with 11 bases in the middle. The CDR3 length is 16 residues. Germline V gene data show CDR1 as SNHLY and CDR2 as FYNNEI. The CDR3 DNA sequence: TGTGCCAGCAGTGAAACCGGACAGCACTCTGGAAACACCATATATTTT. It specifies CASSETGQHSGNTIYF.

The V gene is TRBV19, the J gene TRBJ1-2; TRBD1 is a possible D gene (6 bases). V lost 5 bases to trimming and J lost 2 bases, with 24 bases between them. Germline assignment: CDR1 LNHDA and CDR2 SQIVND (reference sequence). The CDR3 totals 18 residues. The chain's CDR3 is CASSLQGSRAARNYGYTF. In DNA, the CDR3 is TGTGCCAGTAGTCTACAGGGAAGTCGAGCCGCGCGAAACTATGGCTACACCTTC.